A single sample gave rise to the 32 T cell receptor beta chains below, sequenced in a study of graft-versus-host responses after intestinal transplantation. The table came from immunoSEQ multiplex PCR; TCRdb's copy has only in-frame clones and leaves some out. The sample holds about 98,000 clones, about 82% seen once. Sequences were derived from PBMCs, sampled 255 days after intestinal transplant. These receptors were collected from a human patient who received an intestinal transplant, so some T cells may come from the graft donor.

DNA for the CDR3: TGTGCCAGCAGTTTAACCCCCGCAGGGGGTGGCTACACCTTC. Amino acid sequence: CASSLTPAGGGYTF. This chain joins TRBV28 and TRBJ1-2; 7 bases fit TRBD1. With 2 bases clipped from V and 7 bases from J, the junction kept 7 bases outside the gene matches. The CDR3 covers 14 residues. Germline V gives CDR1 MDHEN, CDR2 SYDVKM.

This clone showed up just once. The V gene is TRBV19, the J gene TRBJ2-1, with 7 bases fitting TRBD1. Germline V gene sequence: CDR1 LNHDA, CDR2 SQIVND (reference sequence). The V segment lost 5 bases and the J segment 6 bases; nucleotides outside the gene matches: 10. This CDR3 comprises 15 residues. CDR3 nucleotides: TGTGCCAGTAGTCTGGGACAGATTATTTTCAATGAGCAGTTCTTC. It yields the protein CASSLGQIIFNEQFF.

The chain joins TRBV11-2 to TRBJ2-5, with 8 bases lining up with TRBD2. Germline trimming cut 8 bases from V and 3 bases from J; bases unmatched to any gene: 14. This CDR3 region has 16 residues. The germline V gene encodes CDR1 SGHAT and CDR2 FQNNGV. The CDR3 sequence: CASQWMGSGVEETQYF. The CDR3 DNA reads as TGTGCCAGCCAATGGATGGGTAGCGGGGTGGAAGAGACCCAGTACTTC. Full variable domain (remainder filled in from reference TRBV11-2 and TRBJ2-5): EAGVAQSPRYKIIEKRQSVAFWCNPISGHATLYWYQQILGQGPKLLIQFQNNGVVDDSQLPKDRFSAERLKGVDSTLKIQPAKLEDSAVYLCASQWMGSGVEETQYFGPGTRLLVL.

The chain employs TRBV19 and TRBJ1-5, with D possibly being TRBD1 (5 bases). Trimming took off 6 bases at V and 2 bases at J, with 14 bases between the two ends. CDR1 LNHDA and CDR2 SQIVND come from the germline V gene (reference sequence). The CDR3 has 15 amino acids. CDR3 in amino acids: CASSRGVVGNQPQHF. The CDR3 coding sequence is TGTGCCAGTAGCAGAGGGGTGGTGGGCAATCAGCCCCAGCATTTT.

This clone was counted only a few times. This chain connects TRBV4-1 to TRBJ1-3, with unresolved D. V lost 1 base, J lost 4 bases, and 5 bases lay in between. This CDR3 comprises 13 residues. CDR1 is MGHRA and CDR2 is YSYEKL in the germline V gene. The CDR3 here is CASSQVGGNTIYF. The CDR3 DNA follows: TGCGCCAGCAGCCAAGTCGGAGGAAACACCATATATTTT.

J is TRBJ2-1 and V is TRBV9, with TRBD2 identical over 10 bases. The CDR3 spans 15 residues. Germline V gives CDR1 SGDLS, CDR2 YYNGEE. V lost 2 bases to trimming and J lost 4 bases; unmatched junction nucleotides: 3. CDR3 sequence (DNA): TGTGCCAGCAGCGTCACTAGCGGGGCTTACAATGAGCAGTTCTTC. It specifies CASSVTSGAYNEQFF.

V usage is TRBV28 and J usage is TRBJ1-5; the match to TRBD1 covers 10 bases. This CDR3 spans 20 amino acids. After removal of 6 bases from V and 1 base from J, the junction contained 18 bases not matched to a gene. Looked up from germline, CDR1 is MDHEN and CDR2 is SYDVKM. Here the CDR3 DNA reads TGTGCCAGCAGCTCTCTATCTTGGACAGGGGGTCGGTCGAGCAATCAGCCCCAGCATTTT. Translation gives CASSSLSWTGGRSSNQPQHF.

This clone has a single count. The V and J genes are TRBV28 and TRBJ1-2; D is possibly TRBD1 (6 bases). CDR1 and CDR2 from the germline V gene are MDHEN and SYDVKM. This CDR3 comprises 16 residues. V dropped 7 bases and J dropped 3 bases, with 21 bases sitting between them. The CDR3: CASTEDSIEGYYGYTF. CDR3 sequence (DNA): TGTGCCAGCACCGAGGACAGTATCGAGGGTTACTATGGCTACACCTTC.

This sequence joins TRBV6-5 and TRBJ1-4; 8 bases map to TRBD1. The V and J ends lost 5 bases and 4 bases, in that order; junction bases with no gene match: 6. CDR1 is MNHEY, CDR2 SVGAGI, per germline. This CDR3 has 15 residues. The CDR3 bases are TGTGCCAGCAGTCCGACAGGGGTCTTTAATGAAAAACTGTTTTTT. The encoded protein is CASSPTGVFNEKLFF.

The chain recombines TRBV19 with TRBJ1-5, with TRBD1 identical over 9 bases. The V segment lost 6 bases and the J segment 3 bases; nucleotides outside the gene matches: 9. The germline CDR1 and CDR2 sequences are LNHDA and SQIVND (reference sequence). The CDR3 is made up of 16 amino acids. CDR3 nucleotide sequence: TGTGCCAGTAGCCGTAGGACAGGGGCATACAATCAGCCCCAGCATTTT. Its translation: CASSRRTGAYNQPQHF.

This rearrangement joins TRBV5-1 to TRBJ2-1; 7 nucleotides line up with TRBD2. The germline gives CDR1 SGHRS, CDR2 YFSETQ. The CDR3 runs 13 residues. V lost 7 bases to trimming and J lost 8 bases; unmatched junction nucleotides: 9. CDR3 amino acids: CASASGGGDEQFF. CDR3 nucleotides: TGCGCCAGCGCCTCGGGGGGAGGGGATGAGCAGTTCTTC. Together with reference TRBV5-1 and TRBJ2-1, the CDR3 gives the full variable domain: KAGVTQTPRYLIKTRGQQVTLSCSPISGHRSVSWYQQTPGQGLQFLFEYFSETQRNKGNFPGRFSGRQFSNSRSEMNVSTLELGDSALYLCASASGGGDEQFFGPGTRLTVL.

This rearrangement joins TRBV7-9 to TRBJ2-1; 9 bases fit TRBD2. The J segment lost 5 bases and the V segment lost 1 base, leaving 12 bases of the junction unmatched. The CDR3 is 18 amino acids. Germline CDR1 SEHNR, CDR2 FQNEAQ (reference sequence). The CDR3 DNA follows: TGTGCCAGCAGCTTAGTACCAGTTCGACTAGCGGTCGACAATGAGCAGTTCTTC. Translating gives CASSLVPVRLAVDNEQFF. Full variable domain (outside the CDR3, taken from reference TRBV7-9 and TRBJ2-1): DTGVSQNPRHKITKRGQNVTFRCDPISEHNRLYWYRQTLGQGPEFLTYFQNEAQLEKSRLLSDRFSAERPKGSFSTLEIQRTEQGDSAMYLCASSLVPVRLAVDNEQFFGPGTRLTVL.

This chain uses TRBV6-1 with TRBJ1-5; D perhaps matches TRBD1 (6 bases). Trimming left V 6 bases short and J 1 base short, with 16 bases between. There are 16 residues in the CDR3. CDR1 MNHNS and CDR2 SASEGT come from the germline V gene. The CDR3 nucleotides are TGTGCCAGCAGGGAAACCACAGGGCCGAGCAATCAGCCCCAGCATTTT. Amino acid sequence: CASRETTGPSNQPQHF.

This clone occurred once. This sequence joins TRBV2 and TRBJ1-2; 9 bases are a match to TRBD1. This CDR3 comprises 17 residues. CDR1 and CDR2 from the germline V gene are SNHLY and FYNNEI. J was trimmed by 2 bases and V by 3 bases; bases with no gene match: 10. CDR3 region: CASSDTGTGRANYGYTF. In DNA, the CDR3 is TGTGCCAGCAGTGATACTGGGACAGGGAGGGCAAACTATGGCTACACCTTC.

The chain recombines TRBV9 with TRBJ1-1; D perhaps matches TRBD1 (5 bases). The CDR3 length is 16 residues. The germline CDR1 and CDR2 sequences are SGDLS and YYNGEE. The V end was cut by 2 bases, the J end by 4 bases, with 18 bases between. Written as DNA, the CDR3 is TGTGCCAGCAGCGTGGCGGGGCGGGGAAGAGGCACTGAAGCTTTCTTT. Residues: CASSVAGRGRGTEAFF. Filled out from reference TRBV9 and TRBJ1-1, the complete variable domain reads DSGVTQTPKHLITATGQRVTLRCSPRSGDLSVYWYQQSLDQGLQFLIQYYNGEERAKGNILERFSAQQFPDLHSELNLSSLELGDSALYFCASSVAGRGRGTEAFFGQGTRLTVV.

This chain uses TRBV6-1 with TRBJ2-5; D uncertain. This CDR3 has 15 residues. The germline gives CDR1 MNHNS, CDR2 SASEGT. The V and J ends lost 3 bases and 1 base respectively, with 12 bases between them. In DNA form, the CDR3 reads TGTGCCAGCAGTGACTTCCCCTTTGGCCAAGAGACCCAGTACTTC. Amino acid sequence: CASSDFPFGQETQYF.

This clone was observed a single time. The chain has TRBV6-1 and TRBJ2-5, with D possibly called TRBD1 or TRBD2 (7 bases each). Germline CDR1 MNHNS, CDR2 SASEGT. Between the trimmed V and J ends, which lost 2 bases and 4 bases, there was a span of 11 bases. The CDR3 spans 14 residues. The CDR3 reads CASSEQGGGETQYF. The CDR3 DNA reads TGTGCCAGCAGTGAACAGGGGGGGGGAGAGACCCAGTACTTC.

V and J are TRBV30 and TRBJ2-5; 9 bases line up with TRBD1. In germline, CDR1 is GTSNPN, CDR2 SVGIG (reference sequence). After removal of 2 bases from V and 5 bases from J, the junction contained 3 bases not matched to a gene. The CDR3 is 13 residues long. The CDR3 loop is CAWSRQGDETQYF. The DNA for the CDR3 is TGTGCCTGGAGTAGACAGGGGGACGAGACCCAGTACTTC.

V gene TRBV9 combines with J gene TRBJ2-7; the D gene is possibly TRBD1 (5 bases). Germline V gene sequence: CDR1 SGDLS, CDR2 YYNGEE. The CDR3 runs to 12 residues. The ends were cut back, 2 bases at V and 7 bases at J, with 10 bases in the middle. CDR3 in DNA: TGTGCCAGCAGCGTTACAGGCGGTGAGCAGTACTTC. The encoded protein is CASSVTGGEQYF.

The gene calls are TRBV29-1 and TRBJ2-5; 13 bases map to TRBD2. CDR1 and CDR2 from the germline V gene are SQVTM and ANQGSEA. The length of the CDR3 is 17 residues. J gave up 7 bases and V 4 bases, and 15 bases lay outside the gene matches. CDR3 sequence (DNA): TGCAGCGTTGGCCCCCCTACTAGCGGGAGGGCGTATCGGACCCAGTACTTC. It yields the protein CSVGPPTSGRAYRTQYF.

This clone was counted a few times. CDR3 sequence reads: CATSRTGTYEQYF. CDR3 nucleotides: TGTGCCACCAGCAGGACAGGGACCTACGAGCAGTACTTC. The J gene is TRBJ2-7, the V gene TRBV15; 7 bases map to TRBD1. The CDR3 covers 13 residues. Germline lookup yields CDR1 LNHNV and CDR2 YYDKDF (reference sequence). J gave up 2 bases and V 3 bases, and 1 base lay outside the gene matches.

The V call is TRBV28, the J call TRBJ1-3; possible D gene TRBD1, 6 bases. Germline lookup yields CDR1 MDHEN and CDR2 SYDVKM. V was cut by 7 bases and J by 0 bases, with 10 bases left in between. The CDR3 is made up of 14 amino acids. CDR3 nucleotide sequence: TGTGCCAGCACCCAGACAGGCTCTGGAAACACCATATATTTT. Amino acid sequence: CASTQTGSGNTIYF.

The rearrangement uses TRBV2 and TRBJ2-1, with D perhaps given as TRBD1 or TRBD2 (6 bases each). V gave up 3 bases and J gave up 0 bases, with 9 bases separating them. Per germline, CDR1 SNHLY and CDR2 FYNNEI. The CDR3 has 15 amino acids. As DNA, the CDR3 is TGTGCCAGCAGTGAGGAGGGGGGCTCCTACAATGAGCAGTTCTTC. This gives the protein CASSEEGGSYNEQFF.

V and J are TRBV5-5 and TRBJ2-2; D perhaps matches TRBD2 (6 bases). CDR3 length: 14 amino acids. V gave up 4 bases and J gave up 4 bases, with 11 bases separating them. In germline, CDR1 is SGHKS, CDR2 YYEKEE (reference sequence). CDR3 sequence: CASSGRTITGELFF. The CDR3, as DNA: TGTGCCAGCAGCGGGCGGACTATCACCGGGGAGCTGTTTTTT.

The chain combines TRBV19 with TRBJ1-1; D gene ambiguous. CDR3 length: 15 amino acids. Germline loops: CDR1 LNHDA, CDR2 SQIVND (reference sequence). Trimming pared 3 bases from V and 0 bases from J, leaving 11 bases between. This CDR3 is CASSIGVIMNTEAFF. The CDR3 DNA reads TGTGCCAGTAGTATCGGGGTGATCATGAACACTGAAGCTTTCTTT.

The rearrangement uses TRBV7-6 and TRBJ2-1; D is undetermined. The ends were cut back, 3 bases at V and 5 bases at J, with 11 bases in the middle. The length of the CDR3 is 14 residues. Germline CDR1 and CDR2: SGHVS and FNYEAQ. The CDR3 loop reads CASSFTGMDNEQFF. The CDR3 bases are TGTGCCAGCAGCTTTACGGGTATGGACAATGAGCAGTTCTTC.

The rearrangement uses TRBV13 and TRBJ2-1, with a weak D call TRBD1 (6 bases). CDR3 length: 14 amino acids. Trimming removed 5 bases at V and 7 bases at J, with 15 bases between. Germline V lookup: CDR1 PRHDT, CDR2 FYEKMQ (reference sequence). CDR3 DNA sequence: TGTGCCAGCAGCATACAGGGATCGGTTAATGAGCAGTTCTTC. Amino acids: CASSIQGSVNEQFF.

This clone was detected once. The chain combines TRBV13 with TRBJ1-2, with D possibly being TRBD1 (6 bases). Germline V gives CDR1 PRHDT, CDR2 FYEKMQ (reference sequence). The CDR3 runs 14 residues. The V gene lost 3 bases and the J gene lost 3 bases, with 11 bases spanning the gap. CDR3 residues: CASSFLGGDYGYTF. CDR3 coding DNA: TGTGCCAGCAGCTTTCTGGGGGGCGACTATGGCTACACCTTC.

The rearrangement uses TRBV28 and TRBJ2-7; tentatively, D is TRBD2 (5 bases). V was cut by 9 bases and J by 3 bases, with 9 bases left in between. The germline V gene encodes CDR1 MDHEN and CDR2 SYDVKM. The CDR3 extends over 11 amino acids. The CDR3, as DNA: TGTGCCAGTGCCGGGAACTACGAGCAGTACTTC. Amino acids: CASAGNYEQYF.

V gene TRBV28 combines with J gene TRBJ2-7; the match to TRBD1 covers 10 bases. Germline lookup yields CDR1 MDHEN and CDR2 SYDVKM. The CDR3 is 15 amino acids. The V and J ends lost 6 bases and 4 bases, in that order; junction bases with no gene match: 9. The CDR3 coding sequence is TGTGCCAGCAGCCCGGACAGGGGGAGCCCTTACGAGCAGTACGTC. Encoded protein: CASSPDRGSPYEQYV.

This clone appeared once. In DNA, the CDR3 is TGTGCCATCCTCCGAGTACCCCCGGGACAGGGTTTTGGGTCCTATAATTCACCCCTCCACTTT. Translation: CAILRVPPGQGFGSYNSPLHF. The rearrangement uses TRBV10-3 and TRBJ1-6; 9 bases line up with TRBD1. Unmatched junction bases numbered 21, after V lost 8 bases and J lost 1 base. Germline V gene lookup returns CDR1 ENHRY and CDR2 SYGVKD. This CDR3 spans 21 amino acids.

This clone was counted once. This rearrangement joins TRBV6-1 to TRBJ2-2; D not certain. The germline V gene has CDR1 MNHNS and CDR2 SASEGT. V was clipped by 3 bases and J by 7 bases, with 18 bases between them. This CDR3 spans 16 amino acids. The CDR3 bases are TGTGCCAGCAGTGACCAGGTCCTACGGTTGGGCGGGGAGCTGTTTTTT. It encodes CASSDQVLRLGGELFF.